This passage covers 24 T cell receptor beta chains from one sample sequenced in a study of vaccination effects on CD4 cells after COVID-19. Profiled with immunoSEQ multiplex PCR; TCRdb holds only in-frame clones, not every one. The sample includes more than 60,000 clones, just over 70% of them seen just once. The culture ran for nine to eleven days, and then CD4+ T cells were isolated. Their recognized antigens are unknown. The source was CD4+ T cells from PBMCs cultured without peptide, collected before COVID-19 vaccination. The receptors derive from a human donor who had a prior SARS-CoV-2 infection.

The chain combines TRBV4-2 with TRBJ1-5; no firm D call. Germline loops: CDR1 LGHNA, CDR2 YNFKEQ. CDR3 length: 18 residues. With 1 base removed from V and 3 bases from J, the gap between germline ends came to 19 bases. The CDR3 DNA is TGTGCCAGCAGCCAAGGATCCGGAGGGATACTCATCAATCAGCCCCAGCATTTT. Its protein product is CASSQGSGGILINQPQHF.

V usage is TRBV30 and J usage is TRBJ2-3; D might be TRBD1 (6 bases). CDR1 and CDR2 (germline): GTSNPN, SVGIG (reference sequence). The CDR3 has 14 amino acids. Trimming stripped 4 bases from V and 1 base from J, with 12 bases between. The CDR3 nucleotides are TGTGCCTGGAATGGGGGCGGCCGCACAGATACGCAGTATTTT. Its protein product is CAWNGGGRTDTQYF. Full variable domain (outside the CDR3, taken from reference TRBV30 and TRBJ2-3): SQTIHQWPATLVQPVGSPLSLECTVEGTSNPNLYWYRQAAGRGLQLLFYSVGIGQISSEVPQNLSASRPQDRQFILSSKKLLLSDSGFYLCAWNGGGRTDTQYFGPGTRLTVL.

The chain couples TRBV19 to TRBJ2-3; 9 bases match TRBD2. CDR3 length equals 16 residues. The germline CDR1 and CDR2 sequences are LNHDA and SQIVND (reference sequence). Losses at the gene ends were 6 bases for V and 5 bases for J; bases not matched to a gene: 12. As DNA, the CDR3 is TGTGCCAGTAGCCGACGCCAGCGGGGGGTTGGAGATACGCAGTATTTT. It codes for CASSRRQRGVGDTQYF.

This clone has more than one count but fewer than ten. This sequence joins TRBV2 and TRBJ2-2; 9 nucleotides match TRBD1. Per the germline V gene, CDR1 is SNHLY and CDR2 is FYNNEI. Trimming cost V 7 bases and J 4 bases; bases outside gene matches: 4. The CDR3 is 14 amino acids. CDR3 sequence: CASISDRGTGELFF. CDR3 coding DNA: TGTGCCAGCATCTCGGACAGGGGCACCGGGGAGCTGTTTTTT.

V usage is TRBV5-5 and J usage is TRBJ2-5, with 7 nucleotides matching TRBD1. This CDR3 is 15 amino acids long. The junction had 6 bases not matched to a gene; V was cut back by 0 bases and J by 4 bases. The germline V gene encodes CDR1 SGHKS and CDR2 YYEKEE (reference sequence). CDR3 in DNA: TGTGCCAGCAGCTTGGTGAGGGGGCGCTTAGAGACCCAGTACTTC. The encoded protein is CASSLVRGRLETQYF.

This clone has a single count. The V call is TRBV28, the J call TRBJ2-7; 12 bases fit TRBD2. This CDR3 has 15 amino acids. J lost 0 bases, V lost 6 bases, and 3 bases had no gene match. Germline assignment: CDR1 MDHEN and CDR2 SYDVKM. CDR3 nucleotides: TGTGCCAGCAGCCTAGCGGGGGGGGCCTCCTACGAGCAGTACTTC. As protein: CASSLAGGASYEQYF. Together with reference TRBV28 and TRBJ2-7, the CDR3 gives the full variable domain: DVKVTQSSRYLVKRTGEKVFLECVQDMDHENMFWYRQDPGLGLRLIYFSYDVKMKEKGDIPEGYSVSREKKERFSLILESASTNQTSMYLCASSLAGGASYEQYFGPGTRLTVT.

DNA of the CDR3: TGTGCCAGTAGTCATGGGAGCCGCCCCTACAATGAGCAGTTCTTC. This gives the protein CASSHGSRPYNEQFF. V and J are TRBV19 and TRBJ2-1, with D possibly TRBD2 on 5 matching bases. The germline V gene encodes CDR1 LNHDA and CDR2 SQIVND (reference sequence). The CDR3 extends over 15 amino acids. V lost 5 bases to trimming and J lost 2 bases, with 13 bases between them.

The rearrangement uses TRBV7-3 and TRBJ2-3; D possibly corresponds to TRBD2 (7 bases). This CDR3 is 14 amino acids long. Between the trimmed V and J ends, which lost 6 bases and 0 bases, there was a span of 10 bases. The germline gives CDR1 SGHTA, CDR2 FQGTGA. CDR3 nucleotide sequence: TGTGCCAGCAGTAAGGGGGGGAGCACAGATACGCAGTATTTT. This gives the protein CASSKGGSTDTQYF.

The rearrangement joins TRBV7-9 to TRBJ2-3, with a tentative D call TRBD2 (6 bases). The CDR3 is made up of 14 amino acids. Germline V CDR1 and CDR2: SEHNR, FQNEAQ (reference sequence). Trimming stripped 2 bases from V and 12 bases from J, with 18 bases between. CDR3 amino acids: CASSLTGVSGLQYF. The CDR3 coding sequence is TGTGCCAGCAGCTTAACGGGGGTGTCAGGGCTACAGTATTTT.

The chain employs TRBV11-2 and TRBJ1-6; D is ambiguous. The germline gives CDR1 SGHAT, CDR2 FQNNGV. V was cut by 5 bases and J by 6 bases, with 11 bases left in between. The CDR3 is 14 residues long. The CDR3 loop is CASSRPGRNSPLHF. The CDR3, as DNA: TGTGCCAGCAGCCGACCGGGCCGTAATTCACCCCTCCACTTT.

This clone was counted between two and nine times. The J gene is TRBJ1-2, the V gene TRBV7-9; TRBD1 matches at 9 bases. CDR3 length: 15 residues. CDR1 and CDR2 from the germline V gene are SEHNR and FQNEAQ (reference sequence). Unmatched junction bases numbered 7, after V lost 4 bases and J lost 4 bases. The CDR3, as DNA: TGTGCCAGCAGCTCGCGCACAGGGGGCGGCTATGGCTACACCTTC. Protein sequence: CASSSRTGGGYGYTF.

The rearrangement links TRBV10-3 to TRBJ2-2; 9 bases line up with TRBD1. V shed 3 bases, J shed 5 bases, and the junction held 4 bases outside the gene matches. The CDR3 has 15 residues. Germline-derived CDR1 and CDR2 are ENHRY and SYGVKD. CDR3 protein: CAISDPGQGTGELFF. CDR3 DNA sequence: TGTGCCATCAGTGACCCGGGACAGGGTACCGGGGAGCTGTTTTTT.

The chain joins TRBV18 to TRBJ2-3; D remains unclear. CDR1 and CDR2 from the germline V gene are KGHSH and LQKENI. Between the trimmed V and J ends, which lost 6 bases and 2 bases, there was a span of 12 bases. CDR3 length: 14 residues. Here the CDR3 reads CASSAILSTDTQYF. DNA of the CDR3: TGTGCCAGCTCCGCTATTTTATCCACAGATACGCAGTATTTT. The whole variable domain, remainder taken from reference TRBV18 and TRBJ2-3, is NAGVMQNPRHLVRRRGQEARLRCSPMKGHSHVYWYRQLPEEGLKFMVYLQKENIIDESGMPKERFSAEFPKEGPSILRIQQVVRGDSAAYFCASSAILSTDTQYFGPGTRLTVL.

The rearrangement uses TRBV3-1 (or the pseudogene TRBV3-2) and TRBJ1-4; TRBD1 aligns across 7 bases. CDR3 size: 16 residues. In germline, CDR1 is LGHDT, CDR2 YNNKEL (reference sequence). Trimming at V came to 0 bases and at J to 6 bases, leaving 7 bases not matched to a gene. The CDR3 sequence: CASSQDGRQGDEKLFF. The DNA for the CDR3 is TGTGCCAGCAGCCAAGATGGTCGACAGGGTGATGAAAAACTGTTTTTT.

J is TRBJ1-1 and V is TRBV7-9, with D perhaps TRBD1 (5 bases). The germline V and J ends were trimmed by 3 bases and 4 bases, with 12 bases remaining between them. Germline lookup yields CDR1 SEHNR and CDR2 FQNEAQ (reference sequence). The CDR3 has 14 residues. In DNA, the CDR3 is TGTGCCAGCAGCTTCGGTACAGGATTCACTGAAGCTTTCTTT. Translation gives CASSFGTGFTEAFF. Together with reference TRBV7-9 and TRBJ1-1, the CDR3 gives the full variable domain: DTGVSQNPRHKITKRGQNVTFRCDPISEHNRLYWYRQTLGQGPEFLTYFQNEAQLEKSRLLSDRFSAERPKGSFSTLEIQRTEQGDSAMYLCASSFGTGFTEAFFGQGTRLTVV.

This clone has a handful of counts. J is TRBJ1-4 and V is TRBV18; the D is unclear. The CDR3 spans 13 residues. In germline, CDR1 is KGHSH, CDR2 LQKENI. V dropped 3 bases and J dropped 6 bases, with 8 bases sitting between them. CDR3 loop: CASSPDGDEKLFF. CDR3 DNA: TGTGCCAGCTCACCGGACGGCGATGAAAAACTGTTTTTT.

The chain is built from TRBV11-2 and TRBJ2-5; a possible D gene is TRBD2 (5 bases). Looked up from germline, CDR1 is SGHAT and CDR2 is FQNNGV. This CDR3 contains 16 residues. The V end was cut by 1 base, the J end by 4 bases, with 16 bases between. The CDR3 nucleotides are TGTGCCAGCAGCTTAGGTCGGGGAAGGTTGGGAGAGACCCAGTACTTC. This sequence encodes CASSLGRGRLGETQYF.

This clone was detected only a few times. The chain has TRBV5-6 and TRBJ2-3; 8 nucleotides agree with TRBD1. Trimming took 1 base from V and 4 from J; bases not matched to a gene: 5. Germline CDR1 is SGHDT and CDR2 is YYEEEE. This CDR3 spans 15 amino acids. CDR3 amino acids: CASSLLWTGSDTQYF. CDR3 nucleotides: TGTGCCAGCAGCTTGCTGTGGACAGGGTCAGATACGCAGTATTTT.

The CDR3: CASSQVGQPQHF. The CDR3 DNA reads TGTGCCAGCAGCCAAGTTGGACAGCCCCAGCATTTT. The chain recombines TRBV3-1 (or the pseudogene TRBV3-2) with TRBJ1-5; D is uncertain. Germline values: CDR1 LGHDT, CDR2 YNNKEL (reference sequence). There are 12 residues in the CDR3. Trimming shortened V by 1 base and J by 7 bases, and 5 bases separated the two germline ends.

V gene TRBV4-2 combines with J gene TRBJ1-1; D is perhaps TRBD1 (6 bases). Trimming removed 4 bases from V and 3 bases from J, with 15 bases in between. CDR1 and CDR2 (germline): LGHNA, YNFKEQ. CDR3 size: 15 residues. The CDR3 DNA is TGTGCCAGCAGCCCCCGAGAGAGGGGGTACACTGAAGCTTTCTTT. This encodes CASSPRERGYTEAFF.

The chain's CDR3 is CASSSSGTSVTYEQYF. CDR3 coding DNA: TGTGCCAGCAGCTCCTCCGGGACTAGCGTCACCTACGAGCAGTACTTC. This chain links TRBV5-4 with TRBJ2-7, with 10 bases fitting TRBD2. The CDR3 runs 16 residues. The trim removed 3 bases at V and 2 bases at J, leaving 8 bases unmatched. From germline, CDR1 is SGHNT and CDR2 YYREEE (reference sequence).

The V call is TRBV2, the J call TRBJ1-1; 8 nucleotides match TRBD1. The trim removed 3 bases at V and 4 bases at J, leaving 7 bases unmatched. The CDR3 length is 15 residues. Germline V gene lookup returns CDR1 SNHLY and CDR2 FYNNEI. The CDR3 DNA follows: TGTGCCAGCAGTGATCAGGGGGCAGTGAGCACTGAAGCTTTCTTT. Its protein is CASSDQGAVSTEAFF.

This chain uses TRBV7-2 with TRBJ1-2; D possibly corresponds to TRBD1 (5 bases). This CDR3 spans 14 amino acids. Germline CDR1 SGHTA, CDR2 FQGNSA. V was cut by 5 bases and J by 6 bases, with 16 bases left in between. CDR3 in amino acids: CASSKEVAGNGYTF. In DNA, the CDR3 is TGTGCCAGCAGCAAAGAGGTGGCAGGGAATGGCTACACCTTC.

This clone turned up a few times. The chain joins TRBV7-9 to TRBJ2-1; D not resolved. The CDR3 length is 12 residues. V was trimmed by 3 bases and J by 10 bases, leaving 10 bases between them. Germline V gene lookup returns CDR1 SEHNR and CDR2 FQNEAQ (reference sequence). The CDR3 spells CASSFLTREQFF. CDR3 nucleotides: TGTGCCAGCAGCTTTTTGACCCGGGAGCAGTTCTTC.